These T cell receptor beta chains were read from a single sample in a study of blood T cell repertoires in COVID-19. Repertoires were generated with immunoSEQ multiplex PCR, while TCRdb's copy carries only in-frame clones and drops some. This table has some 400,000 clones, around 92% appearing once. Sequencing was performed on PBMCs or T cells enriched from blood (not recorded which). The receptors originated from a woman aged 25 to 39 who had recovered from COVID-19. Each CDR3 is given without its conserved first and last residue.

cdr3_length v_call cdr3_aa
10 TRBV30 ALTSGTYEQY
13 TRBV5-6 ASSPGARTTGIYT
12 TRBV6-1 ASSDSQGNQPQH
15 TRBV10-3 AISGGATSGAYNEQF
11 TRBV30 AWSSGTNEKLF
10 TRBV19 ASSRNTGELF
16 TRBV7-2 ASSHGTSGTWGTDTQY
14 TRBV6-1 ASSEEGGAYGQPQH
11 TRBV6-5 ASRTQGSYEQY
12 TRBV30 AWRTTGFSYEQY
11 TRBV6-5 ASGADSGNTIY
13 TRBV18 ASSPIDTYNQPQH
12 TRBV15 ATSRDPGTYEQY
12 TRBV18 ASSQGQGHQPQH
13 TRBV5-4 ASSLIESGIDTQY
12 TRBV3-1/TRBV3-2 ASSQRIRVQPQH
13 TRBV6-5 ASRLTGAGANVLT
13 TRBV4-2 ASSLLAGGHGTQY
15 TRBV4-3 ASSNYRVPLPNTEAF
14 TRBV5-1 ASSPTPDRGWYEQY
9 TRBV12-5 ASGSGGELF
12 TRBV19 ASSGRGRSYEQY
13 TRBV7-2 ASSVRQGAGSPLH
15 TRBV10-3 AISDLIAGGPPNEQY
12 TRBV25-1 ASSEGGGNQPQH
10 TRBV12-3/TRBV12-4 ASSADWNEQF
13 TRBV3-1/TRBV3-2 ASSQDKRSPETQY
10 TRBV18 ASSPGEGGYT
12 TRBV5-4 ASSLGGSEYEQY
13 TRBV7-9 ASSLAQGYAYEQY
12 TRBV5-1 ASSLGTGKNIQY
14 TRBV18 ASSPRSSFGTDTQY
12 TRBV18 ASALAGASYEQY
12 TRBV5-1 ASSLNTDAYGYT
15 TRBV11-2 ASSLVGRRRGYYGYT
19 TRBV3-1/TRBV3-2 ASSQVLTRLAGFNSTDTQY
12 TRBV29-1 SVEETGLNQPQH
14 TRBV7-9 ASSLARTGFGEKLF
15 TRBV5-6 ASSLAGWASGHSPLH
13 TRBV4-2 ASSLHGQGNTEAF
11 TRBV18 ASSPRGWETQY
13 TRBV3-1/TRBV3-2 ASSQPWAPYNEQF
7 TRBV30 ALNQPQH
12 TRBV6-1 ASSEGDRVHGYT
15 TRBV18 ASSPLGLAGVQETQY
14 TRBV3-1/TRBV3-2 ASSQERAFDYNEQF
15 TRBV27 ASSPDPWDTHYTQQY
11 TRBV4-1 ASSQDWLTEAF
15 TRBV28 ASSLEQGLRGNQPQH
13 TRBV2 ASSDRGQGYQPQH
14 TRBV10-3 ATHRGRDITGNTIY
18 TRBV28 ASSLWRYPPTRRSTDTQY
13 TRBV7-2 ASSLDDRAIRGYT